The rows below give T cell receptor beta chains drawn from one sample of a study of immune evolution from preneoplasia to lung adenocarcinoma. The assay was immunoSEQ multiplex PCR, and TCRdb's table has in-frame clones only and misses some. The sample records approximately 8,000 clones, just under 80% being singletons. Sequencing was carried out using FFPE adjacent normal lung tissue. The receptors were gathered from a person aged 70 to 85 with lung adenocarcinoma. The CDR3 runs from the conserved cysteine through the conserved F or W. Each record gives: clone size, V gene, D gene, CDR3 length, J gene, CDR3 protein, CDR3 DNA. The D gene is left open where the match is weak. Part of the rows lack a size; the others show once, few, many or a class for expanded clones.

NA	TRBV5-4	TRBD1	15	TRBJ1-2	CASSLFTGGLYGYTF	TGTGCCAGCAGCTTGTTTACAGGGGGACTCTATGGCTACACCTTC
NA	TRBV5-1	TRBD1	17	TRBJ2-2	CASSLAGRGLNPGELFF	TGCGCCAGCAGCTTGGCCGGCAGGGGGCTAAACCCCGGGGAGCTGTTTTTT
NA	TRBV18	NA	13	TRBJ2-5	CASSPSDRGTQYF	TGTGCCAGCTCACCATCGGACCGGGGGACCCAGTACTTC
NA	TRBV6-1	TRBD2	15	TRBJ2-1	CASSAPTSGYNEQFF	TGTGCCAGCAGTGCGCCGACTAGCGGCTACAATGAGCAGTTCTTC
NA	TRBV5-1	TRBD1	16	TRBJ1-2	CASSLARQGENYGYTF	TGCGCCAGCAGCTTGGCTCGCCAGGGGGAGAACTATGGCTACACCTTC
NA	TRBV6-5	NA	16	TRBJ2-5	CASSYSRKRRVETQYF	TGTGCCAGCAGTTACTCGAGAAAGCGGAGGGTGGAGACCCAGTACTTC
few	TRBV7-2	NA	14	TRBJ1-2	CASSLASGSYGYTF	TGTGCCAGCAGCTTAGCCTCGGGGAGTTATGGCTACACCTTC
few	TRBV5-4	NA	14	TRBJ1-1	CASSFTQGNTEAFF	TGTGCCAGCAGCTTTACCCAAGGGAACACTGAAGCTTTCTTT
NA	TRBV18	TRBD2	18	TRBJ2-2	CASSPRSGQQLNTGELFF	TGTGCCAGCTCACCACGTAGCGGGCAGCAGCTAAACACCGGGGAGCTGTTTTTT
large	TRBV5-6	TRBD2	16	TRBJ2-5	CASSTPPAGGRETQYF	TGTGCCAGCAGCACCCCCCCAGCGGGAGGGCGGGAGACCCAGTACTTC
NA	TRBV10-3	NA	15	TRBJ1-5	CAISEGTGYNQPQHF	TGTGCCATCAGTGAAGGAACAGGTTACAATCAGCCCCAGCATTTT
NA	TRBV10-1	NA	13	TRBJ1-5	CASSKGRVQPQHF	TGCGCCAGCAGTAAGGGGCGGGTGCAGCCCCAGCATTTT
NA	TRBV30	TRBD1	11	TRBJ2-1	CAWSTGQGRVF	TGTGCCTGGAGTACAGGACAGGGTAGGGTCTTC
NA	TRBV27	TRBD2	14	TRBJ2-7	CASSLREGPYEQYF	TGTGCCAGCAGCCTACGGGAGGGCCCCTACGAGCAGTACTTC
NA	TRBV7-6	NA	16	TRBJ1-4	CASSLGGVRRNEKLFF	TGTGCCAGCAGCTTAGGTGGGGTTCGGCGTAATGAAAAACTGTTTTTT
NA	TRBV27	NA	11	TRBJ2-1	CASRLGGEQFF	TGTGCCAGCAGACTTGGTGGTGAGCAGTTCTTC
NA	TRBV5-1	NA	15	TRBJ2-3	CASSLEQPYTDTQYF	TGCGCCAGCAGCTTGGAGCAGCCCTACACAGATACGCAGTATTTT
NA	TRBV9	NA	13	TRBJ1-6	CASSVDVDSPLHF	TGTGCCAGCAGCGTAGACGTAGATTCACCCCTCCACTTT
NA	TRBV6-1	NA	16	TRBJ1-5	CASSVSSPGVNQPQHF	TGTGCCAGCAGTGTAAGCTCTCCGGGGGTCAATCAGCCCCAGCATTTT
NA	TRBV10-3	NA	12	TRBJ1-5	CAISHRNQPQHF	TGTGCCATCAGTCATAGGAATCAGCCCCAGCATTTT
NA	TRBV6-4	NA	11	TRBJ1-5	CASMVYQPQHF	TGTGCCAGCATGGTGTATCAGCCCCAGCACTTT
NA	TRBV7-3	NA	16	TRBJ1-2	CASSLGVGGLRDGYTF	TGTGCCAGCAGCTTAGGGGTCGGGGGCCTGCGCGATGGCTACACCTTC